This T cell receptor beta chain derives from a study of blood T cell repertoires in COVID-19. Study overall: In each case, the material was cDNA or gDNA derived from T cells, B-cell-depleted T cells, or PBMCs.

CDR3 size: 13 residues. V lost 4 bases and J lost 4; bases outside the gene matches: 3. Germline V gene data show CDR1 as WNHNN and CDR2 as SYGVQD (reference sequence). The study recruited people aged roughly 18 to 95 years across under 25 US areas. Assay: immunoSEQ multiplex PCR; the TCRdb copy retains only in-frame clones and omits some. Of roughly 160,000 clones detected, about 80% appear once; the ten largest clones hold approximately 11%. This sequence originates from a man aged 45 to 65 who had recovered from COVID-19. V is TRBV10-1 and J is TRBJ1-2; the match to TRBD1 covers 7 bases. The specimen was PBMCs or T cells enriched from blood (not recorded which). The CDR3 DNA sequence: TGCGCCAGCAGTGCGGCAGGGGGCTATGGCTACACCTTC. Amino acids: CASSAAGGYGYTF.